The 26 T cell receptor beta chains listed next were all sequenced from one sample in a study of blood T cell repertoires in COVID-19. Clones were read by immunoSEQ multiplex PCR, and TCRdb kept only the in-frame ones, dropping some. The repertoire holds around 360,000 clones, with over 75% as singletons. The sequenced sample was PBMCs or T cells enriched from blood (not recorded which). Receptors were obtained from a woman aged 25 to 39 who had recovered from COVID-19.

The rearrangement links TRBV30 to TRBJ2-7, with D possibly TRBD1 on 6 matching bases. CDR1 is GTSNPN, CDR2 SVGIG, per germline (reference sequence). This CDR3 spans 11 amino acids. V dropped 6 bases and J dropped 10 bases, with 16 bases sitting between them. The CDR3, as DNA: TGTGCCTGCCTGGACAGTGTCGGTCAGTACTTC. Translated: CACLDSVGQYF.

The chain recombines TRBV19 with TRBJ1-2, with TRBD1 as a possible D gene (5 bases). Trimming took 0 bases from V and 3 from J, leaving 17 bases between them. The germline CDR1 and CDR2 sequences are LNHDA and SQIVND (reference sequence). The CDR3 runs 17 residues. DNA of the CDR3: TGTGCCAGTAGTATAGATTCAAGACCCCGGGGGGACTATGGCTACACCTTC. It specifies CASSIDSRPRGDYGYTF.

V and J are TRBV23-1 and TRBJ1-1, with 7 bases matching TRBD1. TRBV23-1 is an open reading frame whose function is uncertain. The CDR3 has 15 residues. The trim removed 1 base at V and 1 base at J, leaving 3 bases unmatched. CDR3 DNA sequence: TGCGCCAGCAGTCAATATCCAGGGGGGAACACTGAAGCTTTCTTT. Protein sequence: CASSQYPGGNTEAFF.

V is TRBV30 and J is TRBJ2-5; a possible D gene is TRBD1 (6 bases). The CDR3 has 14 residues. V was pared by 4 bases and J by 5 bases, with 17 bases between. Germline loops: CDR1 GTSNPN, CDR2 SVGIG (reference sequence). The DNA for the CDR3 is TGTGCCTGGACTTTTGGGGGCCCACTGGAGACCCAGTACTTC. Translation: CAWTFGGPLETQYF. Full variable domain (outside the CDR3, taken from reference TRBV30 and TRBJ2-5): SQTIHQWPATLVQPVGSPLSLECTVEGTSNPNLYWYRQAAGRGLQLLFYSVGIGQISSEVPQNLSASRPQDRQFILSSKKLLLSDSGFYLCAWTFGGPLETQYFGPGTRLLVL.

CDR3 in amino acids: CASRGLLGYTF. Written as DNA, the CDR3 is TGTGCCAGCAGGGGGCTGTTAGGCTACACCTTC. This chain uses TRBV27 with TRBJ1-2, with a tentative D call TRBD1 (5 bases). V lost 6 bases and J 8 bases, leaving 10 bases between the germline ends. This CDR3 comprises 11 residues. Per germline, CDR1 MNHEY and CDR2 SMNVEV (reference sequence).

The rearrangement links TRBV6-5 to TRBJ2-5, with 11 nucleotides matching TRBD2. Germline loops: CDR1 MNHEY, CDR2 SVGAGI. CDR3 length: 13 amino acids. Trimming removed 6 bases from V and 5 bases from J; junction bases left unmatched: 2. CDR3 region: CASSRLAGETQYF. CDR3 bases: TGTGCCAGCAGCCGACTAGCGGGGGAGACCCAGTACTTC.

J is TRBJ1-1 and V is TRBV6-1, with D tentatively TRBD1 (6 bases). The CDR3 is 15 amino acids. The V gene lost 2 bases and the J gene lost 1 base, with 11 bases spanning the gap. CDR1 and CDR2 (germline): MNHNS, SASEGT. The CDR3 nucleotides read TGTGCCAGCAGTGAACCGGGGACACCGAACACTGAAGCTTTCTTT. It encodes CASSEPGTPNTEAFF.

The chain couples TRBV5-1 to TRBJ1-2; TRBD1 might be the D (6 bases). Germline V gene data show CDR1 as SGHRS and CDR2 as YFSETQ. The CDR3 has 14 amino acids. Trimming took off 0 bases at V and 6 bases at J, with 12 bases between the two ends. This chain's CDR3 is CASSLEPGVDGYTF. The CDR3 region has the DNA TGCGCCAGCAGCTTGGAGCCAGGGGTCGATGGCTACACCTTC.

V is TRBV12-3 or TRBV12-4 and J is TRBJ1-1; tentatively, D is TRBD1 (5 bases). The CDR3 has 13 amino acids. Deletions cut 7 bases from V and 3 bases from J, with 12 bases between. The CDR3 here is CASILRADTEAFF. CDR3 bases: TGTGCCAGCATCCTCAGGGCGGACACTGAAGCTTTCTTT.

The rearrangement uses TRBV2 and TRBJ1-5; D gene unclear. CDR1 and CDR2 (germline): SNHLY, FYNNEI. This CDR3 region has 14 residues. Deletions cut 6 bases from V and 7 bases from J, with 16 bases between. The CDR3 nucleotides are TGTGCCAGCAGCATTGATCGGAGTTGGCAGCCCCAGCATTTT. It encodes CASSIDRSWQPQHF.

The chain links TRBV24-1 to TRBJ1-3; no definite D call. With 9 bases removed from V and 4 bases from J, the gap between germline ends came to 6 bases. The germline V gene encodes CDR1 KGHDR and CDR2 SFDVKD. CDR3 length: 11 residues. The CDR3, as DNA: TGTGCCACCCTCCAGGGAAACACCATATATTTT. Encoded protein: CATLQGNTIYF.

This sequence joins TRBV7-9 and TRBJ1-1; weak D call: TRBD1 (6 bases). This CDR3 region has 13 residues. The germline V and J ends were trimmed by 5 bases and 4 bases, with 11 bases remaining between them. Germline V lookup: CDR1 SEHNR, CDR2 FQNEAQ (reference sequence). In DNA, the CDR3 is TGTGCCAGCAGCATGCAGGGGAGCACTGAAGCTTTCTTT. Its translation: CASSMQGSTEAFF.

This clone was seen more than once but under ten times. This chain joins TRBV7-9 and TRBJ1-3; 10 positions agree with TRBD1. Germline trimming cut 5 bases from V and 3 bases from J; bases unmatched to any gene: 13. Per the germline V gene, CDR1 is SEHNR and CDR2 is FQNEAQ (reference sequence). The CDR3 covers 18 residues. The CDR3 DNA reads TGTGCCAGCAGCCTAAATCCGCGACAGGGGGCGGGTGGAAACACCATATATTTT. Translating it yields CASSLNPRQGAGGNTIYF.

This clone was recorded a few times. The genes are TRBV9 and TRBJ2-7; TRBD2 is a possible D gene (5 bases). The CDR3 consists of 15 residues. Germline-derived CDR1 and CDR2 are SGDLS and YYNGEE. V was pared by 4 bases and J by 6 bases, with 20 bases between. The CDR3 DNA follows: TGTGCCAGCAGCCGGGGAGAGGGCCCAGTTCGCGAGCAGTACTTC. Protein sequence: CASSRGEGPVREQYF.

The chain is built from TRBV28 and TRBJ2-2, with 10 bases aligning to TRBD2. The CDR3 runs to 15 residues. Germline CDR1 MDHEN, CDR2 SYDVKM. V shed 6 bases, J shed 7 bases, and the junction held 8 bases outside the gene matches. Written as DNA, the CDR3 is TGTGCCAGCAGAATAGGGACTAGCGCGGTCGGGGAGCTGTTTTTT. It translates to CASRIGTSAVGELFF.

The genes are TRBV7-9 and TRBJ1-1; no definite D call. CDR3 length: 15 residues. V lost 3 bases and J lost 3, with 14 bases in between. Germline values: CDR1 SEHNR, CDR2 FQNEAQ (reference sequence). CDR3 nucleotide sequence: TGTGCCAGCAGCTTGATAGAGGGTACATACACTGAAGCTTTCTTT. The encoded protein is CASSLIEGTYTEAFF.

This clone appeared many times. The chain uses TRBV7-9 and TRBJ1-6; D may be TRBD1 (6 bases). The CDR3 consists of 12 residues. Trimming removed 8 bases from V and 6 bases from J, with 8 bases in between. Germline V CDR1 and CDR2: SEHNR, FQNEAQ (reference sequence). CDR3 sequence: CASGDTNSPLHF. CDR3 sequence (DNA): TGTGCCAGCGGGGACACTAATTCACCCCTCCACTTT.

The rearrangement joins TRBV5-4 to TRBJ2-7, with TRBD1 identical over 8 bases. The CDR3 is 14 residues long. With V trimmed by 2 bases and J by 2 bases, 3 bases remained unmatched. Germline CDR1 is SGHNT and CDR2 is YYREEE (reference sequence). CDR3 bases: TGTGCCAGCAGCTTTGACAGGGGCGCCTACGAGCAGTACTTC. Protein: CASSFDRGAYEQYF.

The V and J genes are TRBV4-1 and TRBJ1-1, with D tentatively TRBD1 (6 bases). Germline V CDR1 and CDR2: MGHRA, YSYEKL. CDR3 length equals 15 residues. V was trimmed by 2 bases and J by 0 bases, leaving 10 bases between them. The CDR3 sequence is CASSQTTGLNTEAFF. The CDR3 nucleotides are TGCGCCAGCAGCCAAACTACAGGGCTGAACACTGAAGCTTTCTTT.

The chain is built from TRBV29-1 and TRBJ2-7; 9 positions agree with TRBD2. Germline assignment: CDR1 SQVTM and CDR2 ANQGSEA. After removal of 6 bases from V and 0 bases from J, the junction contained 9 bases not matched to a gene. The CDR3 runs to 15 residues. The CDR3 region has the DNA TGCAGCGTGGCTCTAGCGGGAAGGAGCTCCTACGAGCAGTACTTC. It encodes CSVALAGRSSYEQYF.

This sequence joins TRBV29-1 and TRBJ2-3; 7 bases are shared with TRBD1. Germline lookup yields CDR1 SQVTM and CDR2 ANQGSEA. The CDR3 consists of 14 residues. V lost 6 bases to trimming and J lost 2 bases; unmatched junction nucleotides: 8. The CDR3 loop is CSVGQRLPTDTQYF. CDR3 bases: TGCAGCGTGGGACAGAGACTACCCACAGATACGCAGTATTTT.

V and J are TRBV19 and TRBJ1-5; D is unclear. The CDR3 spans 14 residues. V shed 0 bases and J shed 7 bases, with 10 bases lying between them. In germline, CDR1 is LNHDA, CDR2 SQIVND (reference sequence). Here the CDR3 reads CASSIESGYQPQHF. The CDR3, as DNA: TGTGCCAGTAGTATAGAGTCGGGGTACCAGCCCCAGCATTTT.

The chain is built from TRBV7-9 and TRBJ2-5, with 8 nucleotides matching TRBD1. The CDR3 consists of 15 residues. Germline V CDR1 and CDR2: SEHNR, FQNEAQ (reference sequence). With V trimmed by 5 bases and J by 2 bases, 7 bases remained unmatched. CDR3 protein: CASSPQDRAQETQYF. For the CDR3, the DNA is TGTGCCAGCAGCCCCCAGGACAGGGCTCAAGAGACCCAGTACTTC.

This rearrangement joins TRBV5-4 to TRBJ2-5; 9 nucleotides match TRBD2. The CDR3 contains 15 residues. Germline-derived CDR1 and CDR2 are SGHNT and YYREEE (reference sequence). With V trimmed by 3 bases and J by 0 bases, 3 bases remained unmatched. Written as DNA, the CDR3 is TGTGCCAGCAGCTCTAGCGGGACTAACCAAGAGACCCAGTACTTC. Amino acid sequence: CASSSSGTNQETQYF.

This clone has more than one count but fewer than ten. V gene TRBV7-9 combines with J gene TRBJ1-2; unclear D gene. CDR3 length: 16 residues. Germline V gives CDR1 SEHNR, CDR2 FQNEAQ (reference sequence). V was shortened by 1 base and J by 6 bases, with 18 bases between the two germline ends. The CDR3 DNA reads TGTGCCAGCAGCTTAGAAAGTTACAGAACCCACCATGGCTACACCTTC. This sequence encodes CASSLESYRTHHGYTF.

This clone was detected once. The J gene is TRBJ1-4, the V gene TRBV5-1, with 9 bases matching TRBD1. The CDR3 runs to 16 residues. V was pared by 0 bases and J by 3 bases, with 3 bases of the junction left unmatched. Germline V lookup: CDR1 SGHRS, CDR2 YFSETQ. The DNA for the CDR3 is TGCGCCAGCAGCTTGGCCACAGGGGGCTCTAATGAAAAACTGTTTTTT. This translates into CASSLATGGSNEKLFF.